The next 15 T cell receptor beta chains were all read from a single sample in a study of blood T cell repertoires in COVID-19. TCRdb's copy holds only in-frame clones and misses some; the assay was immunoSEQ multiplex PCR. The table lists some 99,000 clones, 70% to 90% of them singletons. The source material was peripheral blood. These receptors were obtained from a human donor in a cohort sampled during active COVID-19.

CDR3 in amino acids: CAISGVAEITGELFF. The CDR3 coding sequence is TGTGCCATCAGTGGGGTAGCGGAGATAACCGGGGAGCTGTTTTTT. The chain couples TRBV10-3 to TRBJ2-2; D perhaps matches TRBD2 (6 bases). The CDR3 has 15 amino acids. CDR1 ENHRY and CDR2 SYGVKD come from the germline V gene. V shed 4 bases and J shed 5 bases, with 14 bases lying between them.

This chain joins TRBV7-9 and TRBJ2-3; 11 bases agree with TRBD2. Germline assignment: CDR1 SEHNR and CDR2 FQNEAQ (reference sequence). Trimming removed 0 bases from V and 4 bases from J; junction bases left unmatched: 12. This CDR3 is built from 19 residues. The CDR3: CASSLARLAGGHPPDTQYF. The CDR3 nucleotides read TGTGCCAGCAGCTTAGCTAGGCTAGCGGGAGGCCACCCCCCAGATACGCAGTATTTT.

The chain combines TRBV10-1 with TRBJ2-3; tentatively, D is TRBD2 (5 bases). V was cut by 4 bases and J by 0 bases, with 8 bases left in between. Germline-derived CDR1 and CDR2 are WNHNN and SYGVQD (reference sequence). The CDR3 runs 14 residues. In DNA, the CDR3 is TGCGCCAGCAGTGCGGGAATGAGCACAGATACGCAGTATTTT. Translation: CASSAGMSTDTQYF.

The gene calls are TRBV9 and TRBJ2-2; 9 bases are a match to TRBD1. CDR1 SGDLS and CDR2 YYNGEE come from the germline V gene. The V and J ends lost 2 bases and 1 base, in that order; junction bases with no gene match: 3. This CDR3 comprises 16 residues. The DNA of the CDR3 is TGTGCCAGCAGCGTCCCGGGACAGGGGAACACCGGGGAGCTGTTTTTT. Protein product: CASSVPGQGNTGELFF.

The CDR3 DNA is TGTGCCACCCGTTCGACCCAGGGGGCCACTGAAGCTTTCTTT. It encodes CATRSTQGATEAFF. V gene TRBV24-1 combines with J gene TRBJ1-1; the match to TRBD1 covers 8 bases. The CDR3 runs 14 residues. Germline CDR1 KGHDR, CDR2 SFDVKD. The J segment lost 4 bases and the V segment lost 9 bases, leaving 9 bases of the junction unmatched.

The genes are TRBV5-1 and TRBJ2-1; the match to TRBD2 covers 12 bases. The CDR3 loop spans 15 amino acids. Germline V gene data show CDR1 as SGHRS and CDR2 as YFSETQ. V was clipped by 3 bases and J by 4 bases; unmatched bases: 2. CDR3 sequence reads: CASSYTSGGYNEQFF. In DNA form, the CDR3 reads TGCGCCAGCAGCTATACTAGCGGGGGGTACAATGAGCAGTTCTTC.

The chain links TRBV2 to TRBJ2-3; D remains unclear. Trimming stripped 4 bases from V and 2 bases from J, with 10 bases between. From germline, CDR1 is SNHLY and CDR2 FYNNEI. The CDR3 consists of 14 residues. The DNA of the CDR3 is TGTGCCAGCAGTGGCCAGGAACCCACAGATACGCAGTATTTT. Its protein product is CASSGQEPTDTQYF. Filled out from reference TRBV2 and TRBJ2-3, the complete variable domain reads EPEVTQTPSHQVTQMGQEVILRCVPISNHLYFYWYRQILGQKVEFLVSFYNNEISEKSEIFDDQFSVERPDGSNFTLKIRSTKLEDSAMYFCASSGQEPTDTQYFGPGTRLTVL.

The chain uses TRBV5-5 and TRBJ2-1, with TRBD2 matching 11 bases. Germline values: CDR1 SGHKS, CDR2 YYEKEE (reference sequence). Germline trimming cut 3 bases from V and 6 bases from J; bases unmatched to any gene: 8. This CDR3 contains 16 residues. CDR3 protein: CASSSGVAGGFNEQFF. CDR3 sequence (DNA): TGTGCCAGCAGCTCTGGTGTAGCGGGGGGGTTCAATGAGCAGTTCTTC. The full variable domain, with the rest looked up from reference TRBV5-5 and TRBJ2-1, is DAGVTQSPTHLIKTRGQQVTLRCSPISGHKSVSWYQQVLGQGPQFIFQYYEKEERGRGNFPDRFSARQFPNYSSELNVNALLLGDSALYLCASSSGVAGGFNEQFFGPGTRLTVL.

This rearrangement joins TRBV27 to TRBJ1-5; maybe TRBD1 (5 bases). The V end was cut by 3 bases, the J end by 1 base, with 13 bases between. This CDR3 contains 16 residues. Germline loops: CDR1 MNHEY, CDR2 SMNVEV (reference sequence). The CDR3 region has the DNA TGTGCCAGCAGTTTCAACTCCCGGGGGAGCAATCAGCCCCAGCATTTT. It codes for CASSFNSRGSNQPQHF.

This clone is a singleton in its sample. The same CDR3 can be traced to other DNA sequences in this sample. The CDR3 DNA follows: TGCAGTGCTGGCCCCACAGATACGCAGTATTTT. It encodes CSAGPTDTQYF. The chain uses TRBV20-1 and TRBJ2-3; no reliable D call. The CDR3 contains 11 residues. Germline V gives CDR1 DFQATT, CDR2 SNEGSKA (reference sequence). V shed 5 bases and J shed 2 bases, with 5 bases lying between them.

The chain combines TRBV3-1 (or the pseudogene TRBV3-2) with TRBJ2-4; tentative D call: TRBD2 (6 bases). Germline CDR1 and CDR2: LGHDT and YNNKEL (reference sequence). Trimming pared 1 base from V and 3 bases from J, leaving 22 bases between. The CDR3 loop spans 19 amino acids. The CDR3: CASSQASSGVNLGKNIQYF. CDR3 bases: TGTGCCAGCAGCCAAGCGTCGTCGGGAGTAAATTTGGGCAAAAACATTCAGTACTTC.

This clone appeared once. J is TRBJ2-2 and V is TRBV28, with 10 bases aligning to TRBD1. Trimming took 4 bases from V and 9 from J; bases not matched to a gene: 14. Germline V CDR1 and CDR2: MDHEN, SYDVKM. The CDR3 contains 17 residues. The CDR3 here is CASSSPPGQGWIRELFF. The CDR3 bases are TGTGCCAGCAGTTCACCTCCGGGACAGGGGTGGATCAGGGAGCTGTTTTTT.

The genes are TRBV7-9 and TRBJ2-7, with 8 bases identical to TRBD2. With V trimmed by 5 bases and J by 2 bases, 5 bases remained unmatched. There are 14 residues in the CDR3. Germline loops: CDR1 SEHNR, CDR2 FQNEAQ (reference sequence). The CDR3 DNA reads as TGTGCCAGCAGCCCGCCGGGAGGGCCCTACGAGCAGTACTTC. Protein product: CASSPPGGPYEQYF.

The V call is TRBV9, the J call TRBJ2-1; D ambiguous. Germline loops: CDR1 SGDLS, CDR2 YYNGEE. V lost 0 bases to trimming and J lost 3 bases, with 10 bases between them. The CDR3 sequence is 15 residues long. The CDR3 bases are TGTGCCAGCAGCGTAGTCCCAGTTCTCTACAATGAGCAGTTCTTC. Encoded protein: CASSVVPVLYNEQFF.

Worth noting for this clone: At one boundary the junction diverges from the germline segment, which might be a read error. The genes are TRBV7-9 and TRBJ1-3, with unresolved D. CDR3 length: 13 residues. Germline CDR1 SEHNR, CDR2 FQNEAQ (reference sequence). CDR3 DNA: TGTGCCGGCAGCTTAGGCGGCGGAAACACCATATATTTT. Translating gives CAGSLGGGNTIYF.